The TCR beta chain under discussion was sequenced for a study of graft-versus-host responses after intestinal transplantation. At the level of the study: Transplant types were multivisceral, liver-intestinal, or isolated intestinal.

The repertoire was sequenced with immunoSEQ multiplex PCR; TCRdb's copy has only in-frame clones and lacks some. The sample gives over 60,000 clones, 92% of which show up once; 6.7% is in the top ten. On this clone itself: Its cognate antigen is unknown.

The length of the CDR3 is 15 residues. J gave up 3 bases and V 10 bases, and 13 bases lay outside the gene matches. CDR1 is SNHLY and CDR2 is FYNNEI in the germline V gene. Overall study findings and caveats: Graft-versus-host to host-versus-graft clonal ratios in allografts were high in patients with graft-donor T cell macrochimerism.

Marrow obtained after transplant originated from the posterior iliac crest or elsewhere. The sequencing used bone marrow, collected approximately 700 days after intestinal transplantation. The clonotype originates from a human patient who received an intestinal transplant, so some T cells may come from the graft donor. This chain uses TRBV2 with TRBJ2-7, with TRBD1 matching over 9 bases. CDR3 residues: CATSSKRTGVYEQYF. CDR3 nucleotide sequence: TGTGCCACCTCCTCCAAGAGGACAGGGGTCTACGAGCAGTACTTC.